This is a list of T cell receptor beta chains from one sample in a study of blood T cell repertoires in COVID-19. Sequencing was performed with immunoSEQ multiplex PCR; in TCRdb, only in-frame clones are kept and a portion is missing. There are roughly 150,000 clones in the sample; approximately 88% occur only once, and 2.5% to 3% lies in the top ten. Material for sequencing was peripheral blood. These receptors all stem from a man aged 55 to 70 with acute or convalescent COVID-19. The CDR3 runs from the conserved cysteine through the conserved F or W. D genes are given only for firm matches. The size entry is marked missing in some rows and otherwise reads once, few, many or a size class.

d_call	v_call	clone_size	j_call	cdr3_nt	cdr3_aa
.	TRBV5-1	.	TRBJ1-1	TGCGCCAGCAGCTTGGATCCGGGGATGAACACTGAAGCTTTCTTT	CASSLDPGMNTEAFF
TRBD2	TRBV6-5	.	TRBJ2-1	TGTGCCAGCAGTTACGCTAGCGGGGGGGCCCATGAGCAGTTCTTC	CASSYASGGAHEQFF
.	TRBV5-6	once	TRBJ2-2	TGTGCCAGCATTGACTTCACCCGGATGGCCGGGGAGCTGTTTTTT	CASIDFTRMAGELFF
TRBD1	TRBV12-5	.	TRBJ1-1	TGTGCTAGTGGCTACCTTTCCCGGGACAGGGAGGTCGGCACTGAAGCTTTCTTT	CASGYLSRDREVGTEAFF
.	TRBV6-5	.	TRBJ2-5	TGTGCCAGCAGTTACTCGGCGGGGTACCAAGAGACCCAGTACTTC	CASSYSAGYQETQYF
TRBD1	TRBV6-5	.	TRBJ2-2	TGTGCCAGCAGTAGGGGACAGGGAAACACCGGGGAGCTGTTTTTT	CASSRGQGNTGELFF
TRBD2	TRBV12-5	.	TRBJ2-1	TGTGCTAGTGGTTTGGCCGGGGGGTACAATGAGCAGTTCTTC	CASGLAGGYNEQFF
TRBD1	TRBV2	.	TRBJ2-4	TGTGCCAGCAGTGAGGCCCGGGACAGGGGCCGTGTTATGGCCAAAAACATTCAGTACTTC	CASSEARDRGRVMAKNIQYF
.	TRBV15	.	TRBJ1-4	TGTGCCACCAGCAGGGCCATTAATGAAAAACTGTTTTTT	CATSRAINEKLFF
.	TRBV11-2	.	TRBJ1-2	TGTGCCAGCAGCTTCACAGTACAGGGCGGTGGGGATGGCTACACCTTC	CASSFTVQGGGDGYTF
.	TRBV2	.	TRBJ1-2	TGTGCCAGCAGAGGGACATCTAACTATGGCTACACCTTC	CASRGTSNYGYTF
.	TRBV5-1	.	TRBJ1-3	TGCGCCAGCAGCTTGGAATCGGTCGGGTCCACCATATATTTT	CASSLESVGSTIYF
TRBD1	TRBV7-2	.	TRBJ1-3	TGTGCCAGCAGCTTAAGGGACAGGGGGAACACCATATATTTT	CASSLRDRGNTIYF
.	TRBV14	.	TRBJ1-5	TGTGCCAGCAGCCAAGCAGGGGCCAATCAGCCCCAGCATTTT	CASSQAGANQPQHF
.	TRBV27	.	TRBJ1-6	TGTGCCAGCAGTTTGTCCCTCTCCTATAATTCACCCCTCCACTTT	CASSLSLSYNSPLHF
.	TRBV5-6	.	TRBJ1-2	TGTGCCAGCAGCTTTGAGGGTGTGAACTATGGCTACACCTTC	CASSFEGVNYGYTF
.	TRBV5-6	once	TRBJ1-1	TGTGCCAGCAGCTTCCGTTTCGCTGAAGCTTTCTTT	CASSFRFAEAFF
.	TRBV6-5	.	TRBJ1-6	TGTGCCAGCAGCGATCAGGGTGATTCACCCCTCCACTTT	CASSDQGDSPLHF
.	TRBV6-6	.	TRBJ1-1	TGTGCCAGCAGTTTGAGCCGCACTGAAGCTTTCTTT	CASSLSRTEAFF
.	TRBV4-2	.	TRBJ1-4	TGTGCCAGCAGCCCGATCCGGGGGTCTGCAACTAATGAAAAACTGTTTTTT	CASSPIRGSATNEKLFF
TRBD2	TRBV30	.	TRBJ2-3	TGTGCCCTCTCACTAGCGGGTCCAGATACGCAGTATTTT	CALSLAGPDTQYF
.	TRBV6-5	once	TRBJ2-4	TGTGCCAGCAGTTACAGCGGACGGGCTATTCAGTACTTC	CASSYSGRAIQYF
TRBD1	TRBV5-6	.	TRBJ1-2	TGTGCCAGCAGCCAGGGGGCAGAACGAGGCTACACCTTC	CASSQGAERGYTF
TRBD1	TRBV19	.	TRBJ1-2	TGTGCCAGTAGTATGAGGGACAGCCGTGGCTCAGGCTACACCTTC	CASSMRDSRGSGYTF
.	TRBV4-3	.	TRBJ2-7	TGCGCCAGCAGCCAAGATCCTATGAGCTACGAGCAGTACTTC	CASSQDPMSYEQYF
.	TRBV19	.	TRBJ1-1	TGTGCCAGTAGTATCGAACAGGGACGGGGGAACACTGAAGCTTTCTTT	CASSIEQGRGNTEAFF
.	TRBV6-2/TRBV6-3	.	TRBJ2-7	TGTGCCAGCAGTTACCGCCTGGGACAACAGACCTACGAGCAGTACTTC	CASSYRLGQQTYEQYF
TRBD1	TRBV18	.	TRBJ1-4	TGTGCCAGCTCATCGGGACAGGGGGGTGAAAAACTGTTTTTT	CASSSGQGGEKLFF
TRBD1	TRBV9	.	TRBJ1-4	TGTGCCAGCAGCTTTCGAGGGGGCGATGAAAAACTGTTTTTT	CASSFRGGDEKLFF
TRBD2	TRBV19	.	TRBJ2-7	TGTGCCAGTAGTGAAATTAGCGGGGGGAGCTCCTACGAGCAGTACTTC	CASSEISGGSSYEQYF
.	TRBV30	.	TRBJ1-5	TGTGCCTGGAGGACAGCGGGCAGTCAGCCCCAGCATTTT	CAWRTAGSQPQHF
.	TRBV18	once	TRBJ2-7	TGTGCCAGCTCACCTTTGACACGGAGGGAGCAGTACTTC	CASSPLTRREQYF
.	TRBV7-2	few	TRBJ1-5	TGTGCCAGCAGCTTAGAACTGAGCCAGCCCCAGCATTTT	CASSLELSQPQHF
TRBD2	TRBV7-9	.	TRBJ2-7	TGTGCCAGCAGCTTAGCCCGGGAGGACTACGAGCAGTACTTC	CASSLAREDYEQYF
.	TRBV6-4	.	TRBJ2-2	TGTGCCAGTAGGGGACAAACGAACACCGGGGAGCTGTTTTTT	CASRGQTNTGELFF
.	TRBV19	once	TRBJ1-1	TGTGCCGGTAAACGTACCGGGGGGACCACTGAAGCTTTCTTT	CAGKRTGGTTEAFF
.	TRBV24-1	once	TRBJ1-4	TGTGCCACCAGTGATCCTGGGGGCGGGAATGAAAAACTGTTTTTT	CATSDPGGGNEKLFF